The entry that follows covers one T cell receptor (beta chain) sequence. The CDR3 runs 16 residues. The germline V and J ends were trimmed by 4 bases and 7 bases, with 22 bases remaining between them. The germline gives CDR1 LGHNA, CDR2 YSLEER. The protocol was immunoSEQ multiplex PCR, while the TCRdb copy is restricted to in-frame clones and leaves out a portion. The sample includes roughly 430,000 clones, about 88% seen only once; the top ten take about 1.5%. This sample stems from a study of blood T cell repertoires in COVID-19. The specimen was PBMCs or T cells enriched from blood (not recorded which). The chain joins TRBV4-3 to TRBJ2-5, with D unresolved. This receptor was obtained from a woman between 18 and 29 years old who had been exposed to COVID-19. CDR3: CASSPYRDPGLGTQYF. CDR3 nucleotides: TGCGCCAGCAGCCCATACCGCGACCCAGGCCTGGGGACCCAGTACTTC.